Listed below are T cell receptor beta chains from one sample, sequenced in a study of preoperative IRX-2 immunotherapy in early breast cancer. Sequencing used immunoSEQ multiplex PCR; TCRdb keeps in-frame clones, though not all of them. Among under 3,500 clones, roughly 78% were seen once, and the ten largest hold around 7%. Sequenced here: tumor tissue, sampled after IRX-2 immunotherapy. These receptors were obtained from a human donor with breast cancer. CDR3s include the opening cysteine and the closing phenylalanine or tryptophan. The D gene is left open where the match is weak. A clone size is listed for some rows: how often the clone was seen (once, few, many), or a class if it is expanded.

j_call | v_call | d_call | clone_size | cdr3_nt | cdr3_aa
TRBJ1-2 | TRBV18 | TRBD1 | . | TGTGCCAGCTCATCGGGACAGGGCTCCCCTGGCTACACCTTC | CASSSGQGSPGYTF
TRBJ1-5 | TRBV19 | . | . | TGTGCCAGTAGTATAGACTCTACCAGGGGTCAGCCCCAGCATTTT | CASSIDSTRGQPQHF
TRBJ2-5 | TRBV6-8 | . | . | TGTGCCAGCAGTTATGGGGACGGAGTCCCGGAGACCCAGTACTTC | CASSYGDGVPETQYF
TRBJ2-7 | TRBV30 | . | . | TGTGCCTGGAGTCTCCCCGGCAACCCAGCCAGATCGCAGTACTTC | CAWSLPGNPARSQYF
TRBJ2-3 | TRBV25-1 | TRBD2 | . | TGTGCCAGCAGTGATAGCGGGGGGATTACAGATACGCAGTATTTT | CASSDSGGITDTQYF
TRBJ2-7 | TRBV19 | TRBD1 | . | TGTGCCAGCGCCGGGACAGGGGGCGAAGCAGCACACTTC | CASAGTGGEAAHF
TRBJ2-7 | TRBV18 | . | . | TGTGCCAGCTCACCTTCTTCCTACGAGCAGTACTTC | CASSPSSYEQYF
TRBJ1-3 | TRBV28 | TRBD1 | . | TGTGCCAGCAGTTTCCAGGGGGGGAGTGGAAACACCATATATTTT | CASSFQGGSGNTIYF
TRBJ2-3 | TRBV14 | TRBD2 | . | TGTGCCAGCAGCCAAGGACTAGCGGGGGGGTCCACCTACATACGTTTT | CASSQGLAGGSTYIRF
TRBJ2-1 | TRBV18 | TRBD1 | large | TGTGCCAGCTCACAAAAGTCGCCGGGACAGGGGGCTAACAATGAGCAGTTCTTC | CASSQKSPGQGANNEQFF
TRBJ2-5 | TRBV11-3 | TRBD2 | . | TGTGCCAGCAGCCGGCTAAGCGGGGGGACGGAGACCCAGTACTTC | CASSRLSGGTETQYF
TRBJ1-5 | TRBV28 | . | few | TGTGCCAGCAGTTCCTATCGGGACAAGGAAATTAATCAGCCCCAGCATTTT | CASSSYRDKEINQPQHF
TRBJ1-3 | TRBV6-8 | . | . | TGTGCCAGTAATCCTCAGGGGCCCATCTCTGGAAACACCATATATTTT | CASNPQGPISGNTIYF
TRBJ2-1 | TRBV18 | TRBD1 | . | TGTGCCAGCTCACCAGGGACAGGGAATCGTGAGCAGTTCTTC | CASSPGTGNREQFF
TRBJ1-2 | TRBV6-8 | TRBD1 | . | TGTGCCAGCAGTTACTCTCCGGGACAGGGGGCTTATGGCTACACCTTC | CASSYSPGQGAYGYTF
TRBJ2-7 | TRBV6-8 | . | . | TGTGCCAGCAGTCCTCAGAGGATTGGCGAGCAGTACTTC | CASSPQRIGEQYF
TRBJ1-5 | TRBV19 | . | . | TGTGCCAGTAGTATTGGGTTGGGCGGCAATCAGCCCCAGCATTTT | CASSIGLGGNQPQHF
TRBJ1-2 | TRBV18 | . | . | TGTGCCAGCTCACACCGGGACGGGGAGTCCTATGGCTACACCTTC | CASSHRDGESYGYTF
TRBJ1-4 | TRBV7-5 | . | . | TGTGCCAGCAGCTTGGGACAGCTATTTAATGAAAAACTGTTTTTT | CASSLGQLFNEKLFF
TRBJ2-1 | TRBV6-8 | TRBD2 | . | TGTGCCAGCAGTGAGGGACTAGCGTCCTACAATGAGCAGTTCTTC | CASSEGLASYNEQFF
TRBJ2-3 | TRBV11-3 | . | few | TGTGCCAGCAGCCCCCGGGACTGGGCTAGCACAGATACGCAGTATTTT | CASSPRDWASTDTQYF
TRBJ1-5 | TRBV18 | . | . | TGTGCCAGCTCCCCGGGGGATAGCAATCAGCCCCAGCATTTT | CASSPGDSNQPQHF
TRBJ2-7 | TRBV30 | TRBD2 | . | TGTGCCTGGAGTGGGGGTACGGGGAGGGGACGGCAGTCCTACGAGCAGTACTTC | CAWSGGTGRGRQSYEQYF
TRBJ2-2 | TRBV6-8 | . | medium-sized | TGTGCCAGCAGTTTGGGGGGCGGGGAGCTGTTTTTT | CASSLGGGELFF
TRBJ2-3 | TRBV6-8 | . | few | TGTGCCAGCAGTTACGGCGGTATAGAGACGCAGTATTTT | CASSYGGIETQYF
TRBJ1-1 | TRBV12-5 | TRBD1 | few | TGTGCCAGCAATGGACAGGGGGCGAGCACTGAAGCTTTCTTT | CASNGQGASTEAFF
TRBJ1-4 | TRBV6-8 | . | . | TGTGCCAGCAGTTACGGCGGGGCTCGAGAAAAACTGTTTTTT | CASSYGGAREKLFF
TRBJ1-1 | TRBV29-1 | . | . | TGCAGCGTTGGGGCAGGTGGCGGGAGCACTGAAGCTTTCTTT | CSVGAGGGSTEAFF
TRBJ1-1 | TRBV11-3 | . | . | TGTGCCAGCAGCCGTACGAGGGGGAACACTGAAGCTTTCTTT | CASSRTRGNTEAFF
TRBJ1-4 | TRBV28 | TRBD1 | . | TGTGCCAGCAGTCGACAGGGGGCAGCGACTAATGAAAAACTGTTTTTT | CASSRQGAATNEKLFF
TRBJ2-7 | TRBV18 | TRBD1 | . | TGTGCCAGCTCTCCCCCCAGGGGGCAGGGTGGGCGAGCTAGCTCCTACGAGCAGTACTTC | CASSPPRGQGGRASSYEQYF
TRBJ2-1 | TRBV11-3 | TRBD1 | . | TGTGCCAGCAGCAGAGGACAGGCTCGGAATGAGCAGTTCTTC | CASSRGQARNEQFF
TRBJ1-6 | TRBV6-8 | . | . | TGTGCCAGCAGTTACTCTGGGGCGGGCAATTCACCCCTCCACTTT | CASSYSGAGNSPLHF
TRBJ1-1 | TRBV28 | . | few | TGTGCCAGCAACCTTGGGGCTGTAATGAACACTGAAGCTTTCTTT | CASNLGAVMNTEAFF
TRBJ1-1 | TRBV7-5 | . | . | TGTGCCAGCAGAAGGTCGGAGCGTAGGGCCTCCACTGAAGCTTTCTTT | CASRRSERRASTEAFF
TRBJ2-3 | TRBV5-1 | TRBD1 | . | TGCGCCAGCAGCATCCGGACAGGGGGCGCAAATACGCAGTATTTT | CASSIRTGGANTQYF
TRBJ1-4 | TRBV12-1 | . | . | TGTGCCAGCAGCTTCTTAAAAATCGGGACAGTTAATGAAAAACTGTTTTTT | CASSFLKIGTVNEKLFF
TRBJ1-4 | TRBV29-1 | TRBD1 | . | TGCAGCGTCCTAGGACAGGGGGATGAAAAACTGTTTTTT | CSVLGQGDEKLFF
TRBJ1-2 | TRBV18 | TRBD1 | few | TGTGCCAGCTCACCCTCGGGACAGGGCACTCGGGGCTACACCTTC | CASSPSGQGTRGYTF
TRBJ1-5 | TRBV10-3 | . | . | TGTGCCATCAGTGAGTATGAGGGTTACCAGCCCCAGCATTTT | CAISEYEGYQPQHF
TRBJ1-6 | TRBV28 | TRBD1 | . | TGTGCCAGCAGTTCGCCGGGACAGGGTTATTCACCCCTCCACTTT | CASSSPGQGYSPLHF
TRBJ1-2 | TRBV6-8 | . | . | TGTGCCAGCACCTGGGGGACCTCGGGCTACACCTTC | CASTWGTSGYTF
TRBJ2-3 | TRBV12-5 | . | few | TGTGCCAGTAGCGGCACAATACTAACAGATACGCAGTATTTT | CASSGTILTDTQYF
TRBJ2-1 | TRBV7-6 | TRBD2 | . | TGTGCCAGCAGCCTACGGACTAGCGGGGGGACGTTCGGGTACAATGAGCAGTTCTTC | CASSLRTSGGTFGYNEQFF
TRBJ1-2 | TRBV19 | . | . | TGTGCCTTAAGGCGAAGTGGCGGAGGCTACACCTTC | CALRRSGGGYTF
TRBJ2-5 | TRBV7-8 | . | . | TGTGCCAGCAGCCTTCTAGCTCGCGAGACCCAGTACTTC | CASSLLARETQYF
TRBJ2-1 | TRBV19 | . | . | TGTGCCAGTAGAAAAGGTGGCGGCGTTGCAAACAACAATGAGCAGTTCTTC | CASRKGGGVANNNEQFF
TRBJ2-5 | TRBV11-3 | TRBD1 | few | TGTGCCAGCAGCTTTAAAACAGGGGTAACGGAGACCCAGTACTTC | CASSFKTGVTETQYF
TRBJ1-6 | TRBV9 | . | . | TGTGCCAGCAGTGTCTCCGGTGGGGGAAACGGCTCACCCCTCCACTTT | CASSVSGGGNGSPLHF
TRBJ2-1 | TRBV28 | TRBD1 | few | TGTGCCAGCAGAGAGGGACAGTACAATGAGCAGTTCTTC | CASREGQYNEQFF
TRBJ2-1 | TRBV25-1 | . | . | TGTGCCAGCAGCGGGGGAGGCAATGAGCAGTTCTTC | CASSGGGNEQFF
TRBJ2-1 | TRBV29-1 | TRBD2 | . | TGCAGCGTTGAAGGGGCGGGGGGCCGCAACAATGAGCAGTTCTTC | CSVEGAGGRNNEQFF
TRBJ1-5 | TRBV19 | . | . | TGTGCCAGTAGTAGGGGGCAGCCCCAGCATTTT | CASSRGQPQHF
TRBJ1-1 | TRBV11-3 | . | . | TGTGCCAGCAGCGTACTCTCGACGAACACTGAAGCTTTCTTT | CASSVLSTNTEAFF
TRBJ2-3 | TRBV18 | TRBD2 | . | TGTGCCAGCTCCCCCTGGACTAGCGGGCACACAGATACGCAGTATTTT | CASSPWTSGHTDTQYF
TRBJ1-1 | TRBV5-1 | . | . | TGCGCCAGCAGCTTGCGGACCGTGGGGTACACTGAAGCTTTCTTT | CASSLRTVGYTEAFF
TRBJ2-7 | TRBV11-3 | . | . | TGTGCCAGCAGCTTAGAACGATCGATTCACGAGCAGTACTTC | CASSLERSIHEQYF
TRBJ2-1 | TRBV14 | TRBD2 | . | TGTGCCAGCAGCCAAGGTCCTAGCGGGGGGGGCGCCACCGGAGATGAGCAGTTCTTC | CASSQGPSGGGATGDEQFF